The present entry profiles one T cell receptor (beta chain) with its context. Its matching antigen is unknown. Per germline, CDR1 SGHRS and CDR2 YFSETQ. V dropped 0 bases and J dropped 5; count of bases not matched to a gene: 10. The CDR3 loop spans 16 amino acids. This entry belongs to a study of cytomegalovirus exposure and HLA in healthy donors. The PCR was carried out with 60 Vbeta primers and 13 Jbeta primers. TCRdb keeps only in-frame clones here, not all; method: immunoSEQ multiplex PCR. Of around 70,000 clones listed, roughly 77% are singletons. Study findings and constraints: For most subjects, TCR beta sequences were reported to predict HLA-A and HLA-B alleles with accuracy. Exclusion applied to some V segments, including TRBV6-2 and TRBV6-3, as they were indistinguishable.

This clonotype was obtained from a human donor in good health. The rearrangement links TRBV5-1 to TRBJ2-7; TRBD2 agrees at 8 bases. Sequencing used PBMCs. The CDR3 coding sequence is TGCGCCAGCAGCTTGGGGACTAGCCCAAAACACCACGAGCAGTACTTC. It yields the protein CASSLGTSPKHHEQYF.